These 9 T cell receptor beta chains came from one sample sequenced in a study of cytomegalovirus exposure and HLA in healthy donors. Primers for the PCR totalled 60 Vbeta and 13 Jbeta. TCRdb's copy holds only in-frame clones and misses some; the assay was immunoSEQ multiplex PCR. The sample includes about 130,000 clones, about 76% seen only once; the top ten take around 6.6%. Specimen: PBMCs. Receptors were obtained from a man between 35 and 55 years old in good health and CMV-seropositive.

This chain connects TRBV18 to TRBJ2-1, with 9 bases that match TRBD2. This CDR3 has 16 residues. CDR1 is KGHSH and CDR2 is LQKENI in the germline V gene. J was trimmed by 4 bases and V by 2 bases; bases with no gene match: 6. The CDR3, as DNA: TGTGCCAGCTCACCAAGCCAGCGGGGGGTTTACAATGAGCAGTTCTTC. Amino acids: CASSPSQRGVYNEQFF. The variable domain in full, with the rest retrieved from reference TRBV18 and TRBJ2-1, is NAGVMQNPRHLVRRRGQEARLRCSPMKGHSHVYWYRQLPEEGLKFMVYLQKENIIDESGMPKERFSAEFPKEGPSILRIQQVVRGDSAAYFCASSPSQRGVYNEQFFGPGTRLTVL.

CDR3 coding DNA: TGCGCCAGCAGCTTGGCGGGGACAGCTAGCTATGGCTACACCTTC. This translates into CASSLAGTASYGYTF. The chain has TRBV5-1 and TRBJ1-2; TRBD1 matches 7 bases. Germline CDR1 SGHRS, CDR2 YFSETQ. Losses at the gene ends were 0 bases for V and 4 bases for J; bases not matched to a gene: 6. The CDR3 has 15 amino acids.

CDR3 region: CASSFGQGSSYEQYF. The DNA for the CDR3 is TGTGCCAGCAGCTTTGGACAGGGAAGCTCCTACGAGCAGTACTTC. The chain employs TRBV5-6 and TRBJ2-7, with TRBD1 matching over 8 bases. Germline lookup yields CDR1 SGHDT and CDR2 YYEEEE. The CDR3 contains 15 residues. J gave up 0 bases and V 2 bases, and 4 bases lay outside the gene matches.

The chain combines TRBV5-1 with TRBJ2-7; 9 bases agree with TRBD1. Losses at the gene ends were 4 bases for V and 1 base for J; bases not matched to a gene: 6. Looked up from germline, CDR1 is SGHRS and CDR2 is YFSETQ. The CDR3 runs 15 residues. The CDR3 coding sequence is TGCGCCAGCAGCCCATGGACAGGGGCATCCTACGAGCAGTACTTC. Its protein product is CASSPWTGASYEQYF.

The genes are TRBV2 and TRBJ2-1; 16 bases match TRBD2. Germline CDR1 SNHLY, CDR2 FYNNEI. V lost 8 bases and J lost 8; bases outside the gene matches: 9. CDR3 length: 16 amino acids. CDR3 region: CASVGLAGGPRYEQFF. CDR3 nucleotides: TGTGCCAGCGTGGGACTAGCGGGAGGGCCGAGATATGAGCAGTTCTTC.

A few counts support this clone. The CDR3 loop reads CATSRASGGGTDTQYF. CDR3 DNA sequence: TGTGCCACCAGCAGAGCTAGCGGGGGAGGCACAGATACGCAGTATTTT. This chain links TRBV15 with TRBJ2-3; 10 nucleotides line up with TRBD2. CDR1 is LNHNV, CDR2 YYDKDF, per germline (reference sequence). The ends lost 1 base at V and 1 base at J; junction bases unmatched: 2. CDR3 length equals 16 residues.

This clone appeared a few times. The chain is built from TRBV7-9 and TRBJ1-4, with TRBD1 matching 8 bases. The CDR3 extends over 15 amino acids. Germline assignment: CDR1 SEHNR and CDR2 FQNEAQ (reference sequence). V dropped 2 bases and J dropped 7; count of bases not matched to a gene: 6. The CDR3 reads CASSLSGGAGEKLFF. The CDR3 DNA reads TGTGCCAGCAGCTTATCAGGGGGCGCGGGTGAAAAACTGTTTTTT. The entire variable domain, with the rest obtained from reference TRBV7-9 and TRBJ1-4, is as follows: DTGVSQNPRHKITKRGQNVTFRCDPISEHNRLYWYRQTLGQGPEFLTYFQNEAQLEKSRLLSDRFSAERPKGSFSTLEIQRTEQGDSAMYLCASSLSGGAGEKLFFGSGTQLSVL.

The chain employs TRBV9 and TRBJ2-7; D gene uncertain. Per the germline V gene, CDR1 is SGDLS and CDR2 is YYNGEE. V was clipped by 0 bases and J by 6 bases, with 10 bases between them. This CDR3 contains 13 residues. This chain's CDR3 is CASSVAGGPEQYF. DNA for the CDR3: TGTGCCAGCAGCGTAGCAGGTGGGCCCGAGCAGTACTTC.

CDR3 in amino acids: CASSQDPGSGAQETQYF. The CDR3 DNA reads TGCGCCAGCAGCCAAGATCCCGGTAGCGGGGCCCAAGAGACCCAGTACTTC. The V gene is TRBV4-1, the J gene TRBJ2-5; TRBD2 agrees at 8 bases. The CDR3 is made up of 17 amino acids. Trimming at V came to 0 bases and at J to 1 base, leaving 7 bases not matched to a gene. Germline V gives CDR1 MGHRA, CDR2 YSYEKL.